The 25 T cell receptor beta chains below were found in one sample sequenced in a study of neurological immune-mediated disorders. TCRdb recomputed calls from the 5' RACE reads with MiXCR, one row per CDR3 protein. The table lists roughly 65,000 distinct CDR3 sequences, about 4% of them singletons. Source material: PBMCs. Source of these receptors: a man aged 50-59 years with multiple sclerosis.

This clonotype was detected many times. The chain combines TRBV12-3 or TRBV12-4 with TRBJ1-6; 7 positions agree with TRBD1. This CDR3 spans 13 amino acids. Unmatched junction bases numbered 3, after V lost 7 bases and J lost 6 bases. The CDR3 reads CASMDRINSPLHF. The CDR3 DNA is TGTGCCAGCATGGACAGGATTAATTCACCCCTCCACTTT.

At least ten counts were recorded for this clonotype. This chain connects TRBV9 to TRBJ1-2; 8 bases fit TRBD1. The junction had 2 bases not matched to a gene; V was cut back by 5 bases and J by 2 bases. Germline CDR1 reads SGDLS; CDR2 reads YYNGEE. This CDR3 region has 13 residues. This chain's CDR3 is CASSRTGNYGYTF. DNA of the CDR3: TGTGCCAGCAGTCGGACAGGGAACTATGGCTACACCTTC.

To note about this clonotype: Being one base from a much bigger clone, this may be a read error. The rearrangement links TRBV28 to TRBJ1-2, with no clear D. Looked up from germline, CDR1 is MDHEN and CDR2 is SYDVKM. The CDR3 is 12 amino acids. Trimming removed 4 bases at V and 6 bases at J, with 9 bases between. As DNA, the CDR3 is TGTGCCAGCAGTTCCACAAGGAATGGCTACACCTTC. Amino acids: CASSSTRNGYTF.

Ten or more counts support this clonotype. The chain recombines TRBV4-1 with TRBJ1-2, with 8 nucleotides matching TRBD1. The V segment lost 1 base and the J segment 3 bases; nucleotides outside the gene matches: 16. Germline V gives CDR1 MGHRA, CDR2 YSYEKL. There are 19 residues in the CDR3. DNA for the CDR3: TGCGCCAGCAGCCAAGCCGGATACTTGGGAACAGGGGGTGACTATGGCTACACCTTC. The encoded protein is CASSQAGYLGTGGDYGYTF.

This clonotype was detected ten times or more. The rearrangement joins TRBV5-6 to TRBJ1-2; D is undetermined. The germline gives CDR1 SGHDT, CDR2 YYEEEE. Trimming left V 0 bases short and J 2 bases short, with 2 bases between. The CDR3 length is 12 residues. CDR3 sequence: CASSLGNYGYTF. The CDR3 DNA sequence: TGTGCCAGCAGCTTGGGGAACTATGGCTACACCTTC.

The sample holds many counts of this clonotype. The chain has TRBV29-1 and TRBJ1-1; weak D call: TRBD1 (5 bases). Germline-derived CDR1 and CDR2 are SQVTM and ANQGSEA. The V gene lost 5 bases and the J gene lost 5 bases, with 15 bases spanning the gap. The CDR3 is made up of 13 amino acids. The CDR3 sequence is CSVYRGKVTEAFF. The CDR3 nucleotides are TGCAGCGTTTATAGGGGAAAGGTGACTGAAGCTTTCTTT.

This chain links TRBV27 with TRBJ1-2; no firm D call. V gave up 6 bases and J gave up 9 bases, with 17 bases separating them. The CDR3 is 13 residues long. Germline CDR1 and CDR2: MNHEY and SMNVEV (reference sequence). The CDR3 sequence: CASSSARYGRYTF. CDR3 DNA: TGTGCCAGCAGCTCTGCTCGCTATGGACGCTACACCTTC.

This clonotype was seen more than once but under ten times. The rearrangement joins TRBV24-1 to TRBJ1-2; 10 nucleotides match TRBD1. CDR3 length: 15 amino acids. The V segment lost 6 bases and the J segment 2 bases; nucleotides outside the gene matches: 5. Germline lookup yields CDR1 KGHDR and CDR2 SFDVKD. This CDR3 is CATSSLDRGNYGYTF. The DNA of the CDR3 is TGTGCCACCAGTTCCTTGGACAGGGGGAACTATGGCTACACCTTC.

This clonotype showed up many times. This chain joins TRBV5-1 and TRBJ2-2, with D perhaps TRBD1 (5 bases). Germline assignment: CDR1 SGHRS and CDR2 YFSETQ. Trimming removed 4 bases at V and 2 bases at J, with 12 bases between. The CDR3 loop spans 15 amino acids. CDR3: CASSVRTGNTGELFF. Here the CDR3 DNA reads TGCGCCAGCAGCGTTAGAACAGGAAACACCGGGGAGCTGTTTTTT.

This clonotype showed up many times. The chain recombines TRBV12-3 or TRBV12-4 with TRBJ2-7; either TRBD1 or TRBD2 may fit D (5 bases each). CDR3 length equals 14 residues. V shed 5 bases and J shed 7 bases, with 18 bases lying between them. The CDR3 nucleotides are TGTGCCAGCAGTACTCCCGGGACGACGGGGGAGCAGTACTTC. This codes for CASSTPGTTGEQYF.

This clonotype was observed many times. The rearrangement joins TRBV6-5 to TRBJ2-4; possibly TRBD1 for D (6 bases). The V gene's germline CDR1 is MNHEY and CDR2 SVGAGI. There are 16 residues in the CDR3. Between the trimmed V and J ends, which lost 5 bases and 0 bases, there was a span of 14 bases. CDR3 nucleotide sequence: TGTGCCAGCAGTCCAGGACAGACCATAGCCAAAAACATTCAGTACTTC. It encodes CASSPGQTIAKNIQYF.

Ten or more counts support this clonotype. This CDR3 is CASSVPSAKNIQYF. The CDR3 DNA reads TGTGCCAGCAGTGTGCCCAGTGCCAAAAACATTCAGTACTTC. This rearrangement joins TRBV28 to TRBJ2-4; unclear D gene. V was trimmed by 5 bases and J by 1 base, leaving 9 bases between them. Germline CDR1 reads MDHEN; CDR2 reads SYDVKM. The CDR3 is 14 residues long.

This clonotype was counted many times. The chain joins TRBV5-1 to TRBJ2-3, with 10 bases fitting TRBD2. With 3 bases clipped from V and 4 bases from J, the junction kept 8 bases outside the gene matches. CDR3 length equals 16 residues. Germline V gives CDR1 SGHRS, CDR2 YFSETQ. The CDR3 coding sequence is TGCGCCAGCAGCTCAGGTCTGCTAGCGGGGGCAGATACGCAGTATTTT. Translating gives CASSSGLLAGADTQYF.

Many counts were recorded for this clonotype. CDR3 coding DNA: TGCGCCAGCGCCCCGGGCCCGGGGGAAGAAGAGACCCAGTACTTC. It specifies CASAPGPGEEETQYF. The chain has TRBV5-1 and TRBJ2-5; a weak D match, TRBD2 (6 bases). CDR1 is SGHRS and CDR2 is YFSETQ in the germline V gene. The CDR3 spans 15 residues. Trimming removed 7 bases at V and 3 bases at J, with 19 bases between.

This clonotype was recorded at least ten times. The chain employs TRBV5-1 and TRBJ2-7, with D hard to call. There are 11 residues in the CDR3. The V gene's germline CDR1 is SGHRS and CDR2 YFSETQ. V lost 0 bases, J lost 6 bases, and 4 bases lay in between. The CDR3 here is CASSLEAEQYF. The CDR3 DNA reads TGCGCCAGCAGCTTGGAAGCCGAGCAGTACTTC.

This clonotype was seen at least ten times. The genes are TRBV20-1 and TRBJ2-3; 7 nucleotides line up with TRBD1. The ends lost 5 bases at V and 1 base at J; junction bases unmatched: 21. The germline CDR1 and CDR2 sequences are DFQATT and SNEGSKA (reference sequence). The CDR3 is 19 amino acids. CDR3 protein: CSAEIRTLTSGGRTDTQYF. As DNA, the CDR3 is TGCAGTGCTGAGATACGAACACTAACATCAGGGGGACGCACAGATACGCAGTATTTT.

The chain uses TRBV11-2 and TRBJ2-3, with D uncertain. CDR1 and CDR2 (germline): SGHAT, FQNNGV. The V and J ends lost 5 bases and 6 bases respectively, with 15 bases between them. The CDR3 loop spans 14 amino acids. The CDR3 DNA follows: TGTGCCAGCAGCCCCCCCTGGGTGGGGGATACGCAGTATTTT. It yields the protein CASSPPWVGDTQYF.

This clonotype was observed many times. CDR3 region: CASSQGTAATEGLHF. In DNA form, the CDR3 reads TGTGCCAGCAGCCAGGGGACAGCCGCAACCGAAGGCCTCCACTTT. The gene calls are TRBV4-2 and TRBJ1-6; 7 nucleotides agree with TRBD1. This CDR3 region has 15 residues. Looked up from germline, CDR1 is LGHNA and CDR2 is YNFKEQ. V was pared by 3 bases and J by 15 bases, with 14 bases of the junction left unmatched.

This clonotype showed up many times. The rearrangement uses TRBV5-1 and TRBJ1-5; D is possibly TRBD1 (6 bases). CDR1 is SGHRS and CDR2 is YFSETQ in the germline V gene. The V end lost 0 bases, the J end lost 3 bases, and 16 bases lay between the germline ends. This CDR3 comprises 17 residues. The DNA of the CDR3 is TGCGCCAGCAGCTTGGGAACAGCCGGACAGATCAATCAGCCCCAGCATTTT. It codes for CASSLGTAGQINQPQHF.

The chain uses TRBV6-5 and TRBJ2-5; the match to TRBD1 covers 10 bases. The CDR3 extends over 15 amino acids. Germline V gene data show CDR1 as MNHEY and CDR2 as SVGAGI. Trimming cost V 6 bases and J 3 bases; bases outside gene matches: 7. The CDR3 region has the DNA TGTGCCAGCAGATCTTACGGGACAGGGGAAGAGACCCAGTACTTC. Its translation is CASRSYGTGEETQYF.

There are a few counts of this clonotype. A much larger clone differs from this one at a single base, so this may be a read error. This rearrangement joins TRBV5-8 to TRBJ2-5; D is undetermined. Germline V gene lookup returns CDR1 SGHTS and CDR2 YDEGEE. Trimming removed 4 bases at V and 2 bases at J, with 3 bases between. This CDR3 comprises 11 residues. CDR3 sequence reads: CASSIQETQYF. CDR3 coding DNA: TGTGCCAGCAGCATACAAGAGACCCAGTACTTC.

This clonotype was counted ten times or more. The CDR3 DNA reads TGTGCCAGCAGCTTAGGGCGGGGGACCTTTCAAGAGACCCAGTACTTC. Its protein is CASSLGRGTFQETQYF. This chain links TRBV7-9 with TRBJ2-5, with TRBD2 matching over 7 bases. With 1 base clipped from V and 2 bases from J, the junction kept 7 bases outside the gene matches. CDR3 length equals 16 residues. Germline CDR1 reads SEHNR; CDR2 reads FQNEAQ (reference sequence). Full variable domain (missing parts from reference TRBV7-9 and TRBJ2-5): DTGVSQNPRHKITKRGQNVTFRCDPISEHNRLYWYRQTLGQGPEFLTYFQNEAQLEKSRLLSDRFSAERPKGSFSTLEIQRTEQGDSAMYLCASSLGRGTFQETQYFGPGTRLLVL.

Ten or more counts support this clonotype. The rearrangement uses TRBV19 and TRBJ2-7; possible D gene TRBD2, 6 bases. The CDR3 extends over 15 amino acids. Germline V gene data show CDR1 as LNHDA and CDR2 as SQIVND (reference sequence). Trimming cost V 1 base and J 3 bases, with 13 bases left between them. The CDR3 protein is CASSIGYGSHYEQYF. The CDR3 DNA is TGTGCCAGTAGTATAGGGTACGGGAGCCACTACGAGCAGTACTTC.

This clonotype was seen at least ten times. The gene calls are TRBV20-1 and TRBJ1-6, with 8 nucleotides matching TRBD1. CDR1 DFQATT and CDR2 SNEGSKA come from the germline V gene (reference sequence). This CDR3 comprises 15 residues. J gave up 5 bases and V 0 bases, and 3 bases lay outside the gene matches. CDR3 in amino acids: CSARDWTGNNSPLHF. For the CDR3, the DNA is TGCAGTGCTAGAGATTGGACAGGGAATAATTCACCCCTCCACTTT.

This clonotype occurred a few times. The V gene is TRBV5-1, the J gene TRBJ1-2, with D possibly matching TRBD1 (6 bases). The CDR3 sequence is 15 residues long. The V gene lost 1 base and the J gene lost 2 bases, with 12 bases spanning the gap. Germline V gives CDR1 SGHRS, CDR2 YFSETQ. CDR3 in amino acids: CASSLRPQGNYGYTF. The CDR3 DNA follows: TGCGCCAGCAGCTTGCGGCCCCAGGGGAACTATGGCTACACCTTC.